This paragraph reports one T cell receptor (beta chain). Its matching antigen is unknown. This entry is derived from a study of CXCR4 blockade with PD-1 therapy in pancreatic cancer. General study findings and limits: Sequencing covered TCRbeta chains only, not alpha chains. Convergent selection by common tumor antigens was suggested by nucleotide rearrangement counts.

The CDR3 covers 14 residues. V lost 3 bases, J lost 5 bases, and 13 bases lay in between. Germline V gene lookup returns CDR1 LNHDA and CDR2 SQIVND (reference sequence). Data came from immunoSEQ multiplex PCR; TCRdb stores just in-frame clones and leaves some out. This table holds 15,000 to 20,000 clones, about two thirds found once. Sequencing was done on a sample of tumor tissue. The clonotype comes from a human donor with pancreatic ductal adenocarcinoma. This chain links TRBV19 with TRBJ1-1; D not resolved. The CDR3 loop is CASSMRVRGTEAFF. CDR3 coding DNA: TGTGCCAGTAGTATGAGGGTCCGGGGAACTGAAGCTTTCTTT. Drawing the rest from reference TRBV19 and TRBJ1-1, the complete variable domain is DGGITQSPKYLFRKEGQNVTLSCEQNLNHDAMYWYRQDPGQGLRLIYYSQIVNDFQKGDIAEGYSVSREKKESFPLTVTSAQKNPTAFYLCASSMRVRGTEAFFGQGTRLTVV.